The clone carrying this TCR beta chain has only a few counts. The data belong to a study of identical twins. TCRdb recomputed calls from the 5' RACE reads with MiXCR, one row per CDR3 protein. Among 600,000 to 850,000 distinct CDR3 sequences listed, 15% to 20% were seen once. With 8 bases clipped from V and 1 base from J, the junction kept 1 base outside the gene matches. CDR3 length: 14 residues. Germline V gives CDR1 SGHTA, CDR2 FQGNSA. Healthy Caucasian individuals made up all the donors. The same specimen was also included in a second study, on T cells expressing NK-cell markers. That paper notes: Beta-chain profiling covered CD3+CD56+NKG2C+, CD3+CD56+NKG2C- and CD3+CD56-NKG2C+ sorted subsets.

Source material: PBMCs. This clonotype was obtained from a woman aged 18-29 years in good health. The chain couples TRBV7-2 to TRBJ2-5; 13 bases map to TRBD2. CDR3: CASGTSGVQETQYF. The CDR3 nucleotides read TGTGCCAGCGGGACTAGCGGGGTCCAAGAGACCCAGTACTTC.